Sequencing of this TCR beta chain was carried out in a study of CD4+ T cells in melanoma. The CDR3 length is 16 residues. Germline-derived CDR1 and CDR2 are LGHNA and YNFKEQ. After removal of 6 bases from V and 5 bases from J, the junction contained 15 bases not matched to a gene. Study findings and constraints: A reported correlation linked neoantigen-specific CD4+ T cells to CD8+, macrophage and B cell function. Diverse differentiation states were reported for melanoma neoantigen-specific CD4+ T cells.

Assay used: immunoSEQ multiplex PCR; TCRdb lists only in-frame clones, some missing. The sample holds some 110,000 clones, roughly 90% seen once. Concerning this clone: The antigen remains unidentified.

The sequenced sample was peripheral blood. The chain recombines TRBV4-2 with TRBJ2-5; TRBD1 matches 7 bases. The clonotype was recovered from a human donor with melanoma. The CDR3 is CASRKGLRGGEETQYF. In DNA form, the CDR3 reads TGTGCCAGCAGGAAGGGGTTGCGAGGGGGCGAGGAGACCCAGTACTTC.